This T cell receptor (beta chain) stems from a study of blood T cells in healthy people across ages. Trimming cost V 7 bases and J 4 bases, with 13 bases left between them. The CDR3 has 14 amino acids. Germline CDR1 and CDR2: SNHLY and FYNNEI. Sample-barcoded 5' priming and a J-beta primer mix drove a second PCR of roughly 6 to 12 cycles. No fewer than 3 million CDR3-containing paired-end reads came from each sample. A single record per CDR3 protein comes from TCRdb applying MiXCR to the 5' RACE reads. The table includes around 1,500,000 distinct CDR3 sequences, 28% detected once. The gene calls are TRBV2 and TRBJ2-2, with D perhaps TRBD1 or TRBD2 (5 bases each). This receptor was identified in a woman aged 30 to 39 in good health. Sequenced sample: blood. The CDR3 region has the DNA TGTGCCAGCACGACGGGGCTAGCCACCGGGGAGCTGTTTTTT. This translates into CASTTGLATGELFF.